This T cell receptor beta chain comes out of a study of CXCR3-negative and CXCR3-positive naive CD8 T cells. Findings and caveats of the study: CXCR3-positive naive cells carried more hydrophobic TRB CDR3s than CXCR3-negative ones. Naive CXCR3-negative and CXCR3-positive cells had similar TRBV-TRBJ usage; memory differed. The majority of assays used fresh PBMCs, and CXCR3 expression partially decreased after cryopreservation.

Sorts performed in triplicate captured 300,000 or so cells each from every CD8+ T cell subset. On this clonotype: As yet, its antigen is unknown.

Each TRB cDNA library was prepared by 5' RACE (with UMI labels). TCRdb reprocessed the 5' RACE reads, keeping one entry per CDR3 protein, no DNA. The specimen's table records under 150,000 distinct CDR3 sequences. The sequenced sample consisted of naive CXCR3+ CD8+ T cells from blood. Documented subset: CD45RO-CCR7+CD27+CD95- naive CD8+ T cells expressing CXCR3 (TNR3+). This TCR came from a human donor in good health. Some clones in this sample may be carry-over from other donors' samples.

CDR3 sequence: CASSLSRGLQPQHF. The rearrangement joins TRBV12-3 or TRBV12-4 to TRBJ1-5; checking the TCRdb D call of TRBD1 is not possible without DNA. The CDR3 is 14 residues long.